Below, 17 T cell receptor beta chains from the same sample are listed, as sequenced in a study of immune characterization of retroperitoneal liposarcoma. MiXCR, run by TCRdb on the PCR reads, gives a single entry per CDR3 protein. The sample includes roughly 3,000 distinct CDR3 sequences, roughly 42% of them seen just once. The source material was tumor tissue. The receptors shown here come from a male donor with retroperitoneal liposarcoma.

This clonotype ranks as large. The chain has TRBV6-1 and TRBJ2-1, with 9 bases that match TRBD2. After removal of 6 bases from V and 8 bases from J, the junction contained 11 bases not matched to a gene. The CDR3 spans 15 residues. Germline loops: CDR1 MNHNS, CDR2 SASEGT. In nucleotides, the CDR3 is TGTGCCAGCAGCCCCGCGGCGGGAGGGTCGGATGAGCAGTTCTTC. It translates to CASSPAAGGSDEQFF.

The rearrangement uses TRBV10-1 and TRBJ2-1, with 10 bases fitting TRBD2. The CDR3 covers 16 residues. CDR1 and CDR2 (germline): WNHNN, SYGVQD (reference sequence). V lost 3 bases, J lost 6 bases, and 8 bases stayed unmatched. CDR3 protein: CASSEAGGLSFNEQFF. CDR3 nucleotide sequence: TGCGCCAGCAGTGAAGCGGGAGGGCTCTCGTTCAATGAGCAGTTCTTC.

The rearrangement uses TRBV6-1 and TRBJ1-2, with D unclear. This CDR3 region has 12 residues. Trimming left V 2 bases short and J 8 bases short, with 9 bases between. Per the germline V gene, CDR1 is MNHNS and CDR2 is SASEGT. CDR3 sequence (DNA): TGTGCCAGCAGTGAAACACTATGGGGCTACACCTTC. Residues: CASSETLWGYTF.

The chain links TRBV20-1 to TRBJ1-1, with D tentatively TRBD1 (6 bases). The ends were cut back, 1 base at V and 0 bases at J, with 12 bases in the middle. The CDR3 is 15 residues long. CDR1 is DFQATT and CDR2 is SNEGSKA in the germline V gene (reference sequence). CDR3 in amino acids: CSARALQGVNTEAFF. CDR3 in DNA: TGCAGTGCTAGAGCTTTACAGGGTGTGAACACTGAAGCTTTCTTT.

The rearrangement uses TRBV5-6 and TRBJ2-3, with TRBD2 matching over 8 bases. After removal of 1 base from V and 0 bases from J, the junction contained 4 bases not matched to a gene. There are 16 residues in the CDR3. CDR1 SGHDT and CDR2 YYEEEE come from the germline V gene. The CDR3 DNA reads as TGTGCCAGCAGCTTGAACGGGAGGGCTAGCACAGATACGCAGTATTTT. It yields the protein CASSLNGRASTDTQYF.

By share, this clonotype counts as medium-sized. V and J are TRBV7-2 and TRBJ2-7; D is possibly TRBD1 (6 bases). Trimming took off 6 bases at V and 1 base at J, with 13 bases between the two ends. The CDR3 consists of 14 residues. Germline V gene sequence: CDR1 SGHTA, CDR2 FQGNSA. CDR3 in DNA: TGTGCCAGCAGTCGTCTCGGACAGTCCTACGAGCAGTACTTC. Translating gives CASSRLGQSYEQYF.

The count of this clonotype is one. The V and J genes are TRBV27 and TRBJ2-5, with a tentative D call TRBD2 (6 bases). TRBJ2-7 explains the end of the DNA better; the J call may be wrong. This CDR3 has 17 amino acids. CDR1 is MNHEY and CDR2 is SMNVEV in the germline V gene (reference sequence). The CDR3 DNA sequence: TGTGCCAGCAGGCGTAGGGGACTCCGGGACGGGGGAGACGAGCAGTACTTC. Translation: CASRRRGLRDGGDEQYF.

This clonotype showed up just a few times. The CDR3 DNA reads TGTGCCAGCAGCCCATCAGGACCGTACAATGAGCAGTTCTTC. The encoded protein is CASSPSGPYNEQFF. This chain connects TRBV7-6 to TRBJ2-1; no definite D call. V was trimmed by 5 bases and J by 4 bases, leaving 12 bases between them. The germline V gene encodes CDR1 SGHVS and CDR2 FNYEAQ. CDR3 length: 14 residues.

Written as DNA, the CDR3 is TGTGCCAGCAGTTACGAAAGCCCTAGCACAGATACGCAGTATTTT. It codes for CASSYESPSTDTQYF. The genes are TRBV6-6 and TRBJ2-3; D ambiguous. Germline CDR1 and CDR2: MNHNY and SVGAGI (reference sequence). V was cut by 2 bases and J by 0 bases, with 9 bases left in between. The CDR3 extends over 15 amino acids.

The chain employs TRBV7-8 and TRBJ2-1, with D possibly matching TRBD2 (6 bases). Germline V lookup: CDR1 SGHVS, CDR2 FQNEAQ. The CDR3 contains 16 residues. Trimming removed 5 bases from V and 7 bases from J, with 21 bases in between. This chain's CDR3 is CASSQSRRRVYNEQFF. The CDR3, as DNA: TGTGCCAGCAGCCAGTCTAGGAGGAGGGTTTATAATGAGCAGTTCTTC. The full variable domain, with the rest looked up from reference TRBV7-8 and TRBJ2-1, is GAGVSQSPRYKVAKRGQDVALRCDPISGHVSLFWYQQALGQGPEFLTYFQNEAQLDKSGLPSDRFFAERPEGSVSTLKIQRTQQEDSAVYLCASSQSRRRVYNEQFFGPGTRLTVL.

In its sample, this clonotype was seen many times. In DNA form, the CDR3 reads TGTGCCAGTGGATTAGCGGATGCCGCGAACACCGGGGAGCTGTTTTTT. Protein sequence: CASGLADAANTGELFF. V usage is TRBV12-3 or TRBV12-4 and J usage is TRBJ2-2; possible D gene TRBD2, 6 bases. The CDR3 is 16 amino acids. Trimming removed 9 bases from V and 0 bases from J, with 17 bases in between.

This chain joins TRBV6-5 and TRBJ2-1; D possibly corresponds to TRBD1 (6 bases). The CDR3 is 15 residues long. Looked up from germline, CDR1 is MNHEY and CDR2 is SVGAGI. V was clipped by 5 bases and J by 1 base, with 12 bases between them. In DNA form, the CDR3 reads TGTGCCAGCAGTGAGGGGACACAATCCTACAATGAGCAGTTCTTC. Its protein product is CASSEGTQSYNEQFF.

CDR3 in amino acids: CASSWDSYEQFF. In nucleotides, the CDR3 is TGTGCCAGCAGTTGGGACAGCTACGAGCAGTTCTTC. The chain is built from TRBV6-1 and TRBJ2-1, with 7 bases identical to TRBD1. The CDR3 covers 12 residues. Trimming at V came to 5 bases and at J to 10 bases, leaving 5 bases not matched to a gene. Germline V gene data show CDR1 as MNHNS and CDR2 as SASEGT.

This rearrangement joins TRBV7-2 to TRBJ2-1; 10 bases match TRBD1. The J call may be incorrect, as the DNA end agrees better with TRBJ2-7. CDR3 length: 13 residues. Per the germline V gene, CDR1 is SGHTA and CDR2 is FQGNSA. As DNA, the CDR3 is TGTGCCAGCAGCTCTGGGACAGGGGACGAGCAGTACTTC. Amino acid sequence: CASSSGTGDEQYF.

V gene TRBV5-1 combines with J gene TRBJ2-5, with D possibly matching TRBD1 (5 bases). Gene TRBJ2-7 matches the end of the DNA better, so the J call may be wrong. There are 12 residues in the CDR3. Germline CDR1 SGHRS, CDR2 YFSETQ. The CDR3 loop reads CASSLNRNEQYF. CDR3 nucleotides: TGCGCCAGCAGCTTAAACAGGAACGAGCAGTACTTC.

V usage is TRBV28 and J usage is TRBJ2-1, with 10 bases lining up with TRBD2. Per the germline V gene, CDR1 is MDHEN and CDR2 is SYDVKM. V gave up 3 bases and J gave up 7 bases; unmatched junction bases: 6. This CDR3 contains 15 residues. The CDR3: CASSFPSGSGNEQFF. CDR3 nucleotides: TGTGCCAGCAGTTTCCCTAGCGGGAGTGGGAATGAGCAGTTCTTC.

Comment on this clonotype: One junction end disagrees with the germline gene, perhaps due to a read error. The CDR3 here is CASSLAGGPGEQYF. CDR3 coding DNA: TGTGCCAGCAGCTTAGCGGGAGGGCCGGGGGAGCAGTACTTC. The V gene is TRBV12-3 or TRBV12-4, the J gene TRBJ2-5; TRBD2 matches 11 bases. This CDR3 has 14 amino acids.